This T cell receptor beta chain came from a study of cytomegalovirus exposure and HLA in healthy donors. In germline, CDR1 is LGHNA, CDR2 YSLEER. The CDR3 is made up of 15 amino acids. V shed 0 bases and J shed 1 base, with 9 bases lying between them. Findings and limits, study-wide: When a later analysis was performed, an Asian-associated ancestry cluster reportedly had fewer N-insertions than the roughly 670-donor mean.

PCR employed 60 Vbeta and 13 Jbeta primers. Clones were sequenced by immunoSEQ multiplex PCR, and TCRdb holds only the in-frame ones, with some missing. The sample yields some 200,000 clones, around 83% seen once. As for this clone: The target antigen is unknown.

The chain carries TRBV4-3 and TRBJ1-1; unclear D gene. The TCR comes from a woman under 30 in good health and CMV-seronegative. Input material: PBMCs. The CDR3 bases are TGCGCCAGCAGCCAAGACGAAGCCTGGAACACTGAAGCTTTCTTT. The encoded protein is CASSQDEAWNTEAFF.